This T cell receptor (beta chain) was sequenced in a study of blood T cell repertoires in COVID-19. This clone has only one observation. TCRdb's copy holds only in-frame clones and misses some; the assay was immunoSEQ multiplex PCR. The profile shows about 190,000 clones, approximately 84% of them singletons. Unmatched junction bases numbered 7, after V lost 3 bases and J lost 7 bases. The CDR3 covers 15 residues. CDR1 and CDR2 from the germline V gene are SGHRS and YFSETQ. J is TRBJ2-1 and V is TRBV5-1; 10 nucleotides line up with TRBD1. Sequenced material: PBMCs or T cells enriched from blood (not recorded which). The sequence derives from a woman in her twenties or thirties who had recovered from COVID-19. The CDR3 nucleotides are TGCGCCAGCAGCTCCATCGGGACAGGGGTAAATGAGCAGTTCTTC. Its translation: CASSSIGTGVNEQFF. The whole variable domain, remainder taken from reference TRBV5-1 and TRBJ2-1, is KAGVTQTPRYLIKTRGQQVTLSCSPISGHRSVSWYQQTPGQGLQFLFEYFSETQRNKGNFPGRFSGRQFSNSRSEMNVSTLELGDSALYLCASSSIGTGVNEQFFGPGTRLTVL.